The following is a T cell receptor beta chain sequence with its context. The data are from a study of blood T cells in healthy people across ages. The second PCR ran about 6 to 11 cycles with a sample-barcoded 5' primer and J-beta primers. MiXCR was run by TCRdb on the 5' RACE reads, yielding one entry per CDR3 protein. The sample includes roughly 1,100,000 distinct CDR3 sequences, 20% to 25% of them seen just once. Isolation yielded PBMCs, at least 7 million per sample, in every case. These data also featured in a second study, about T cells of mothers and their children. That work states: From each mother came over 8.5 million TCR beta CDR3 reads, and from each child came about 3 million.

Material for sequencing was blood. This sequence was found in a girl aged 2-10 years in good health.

This chain's CDR3 is CASSLDRNNSPLHF. The CDR3 bases are TGCGCCAGCAGCTTGGACAGGAATAATTCACCCCTCCACTTT. V gene TRBV5-1 combines with J gene TRBJ1-6, with D possibly being TRBD1 (5 bases). This CDR3 spans 14 amino acids. The germline V and J ends were trimmed by 0 bases and 5 bases, with 6 bases remaining between them. Germline V gene sequence: CDR1 SGHRS, CDR2 YFSETQ.